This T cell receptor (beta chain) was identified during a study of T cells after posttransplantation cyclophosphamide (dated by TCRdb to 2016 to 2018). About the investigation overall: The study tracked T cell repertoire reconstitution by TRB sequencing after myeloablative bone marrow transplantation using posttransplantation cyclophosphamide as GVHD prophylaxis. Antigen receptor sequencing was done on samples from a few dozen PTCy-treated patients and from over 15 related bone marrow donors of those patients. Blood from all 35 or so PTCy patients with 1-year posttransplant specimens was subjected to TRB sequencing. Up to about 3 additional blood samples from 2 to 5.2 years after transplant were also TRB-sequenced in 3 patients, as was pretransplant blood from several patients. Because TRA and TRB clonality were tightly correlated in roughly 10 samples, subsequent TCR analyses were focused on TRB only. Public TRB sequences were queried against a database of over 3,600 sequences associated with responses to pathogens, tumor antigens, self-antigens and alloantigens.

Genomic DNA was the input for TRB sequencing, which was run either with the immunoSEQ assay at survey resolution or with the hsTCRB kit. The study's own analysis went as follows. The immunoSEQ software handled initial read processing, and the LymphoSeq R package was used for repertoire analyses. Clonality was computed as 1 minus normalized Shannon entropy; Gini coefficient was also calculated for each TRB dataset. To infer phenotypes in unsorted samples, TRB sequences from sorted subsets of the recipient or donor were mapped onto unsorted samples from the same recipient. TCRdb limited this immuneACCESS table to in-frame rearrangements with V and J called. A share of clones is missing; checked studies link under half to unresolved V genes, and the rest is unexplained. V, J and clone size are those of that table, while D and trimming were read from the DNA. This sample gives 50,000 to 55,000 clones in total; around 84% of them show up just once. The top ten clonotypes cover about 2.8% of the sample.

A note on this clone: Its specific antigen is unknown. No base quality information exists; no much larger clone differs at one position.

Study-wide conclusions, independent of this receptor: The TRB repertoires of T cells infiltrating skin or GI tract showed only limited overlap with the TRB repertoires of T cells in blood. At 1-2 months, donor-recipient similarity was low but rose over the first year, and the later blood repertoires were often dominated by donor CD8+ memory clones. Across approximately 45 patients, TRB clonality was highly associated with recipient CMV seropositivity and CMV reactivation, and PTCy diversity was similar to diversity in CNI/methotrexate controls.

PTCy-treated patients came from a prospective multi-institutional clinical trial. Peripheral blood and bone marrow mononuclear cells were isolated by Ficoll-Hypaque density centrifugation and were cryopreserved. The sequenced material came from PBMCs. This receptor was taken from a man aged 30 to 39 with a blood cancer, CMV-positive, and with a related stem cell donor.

The CDR3 here reads CASSFGLAGGTQYF. The bases read TGTGCCAGCAGCTTTGGACTAGCGGGCGGTACGCAGTATTTT. Recombination linked TRBV13 to TRBJ2-3; the central 11 bases match TRBD2. Trimming takes 3 bases off V and 8 bases off J; junction bases not matched to a gene: 4. Including cysteine and phenylalanine, the CDR3 has 14 amino acids. The only DNA kept is the CDR3, 42 bases in frame from the first base. CDR1 and CDR2 are drawn from the germline V gene (reference sequence): PRHDT, FYEKMQ.